A selection of T cell receptor beta chains follows, all from one sample in a study of blood T cell repertoires in COVID-19. Clones were read by immunoSEQ multiplex PCR, and TCRdb kept only the in-frame ones, dropping some. The sample lists roughly 97,000 clones, less than 85% occurring once. The sequencing input was peripheral blood. The receptors come from a man aged 65 to 79 with acute or convalescent COVID-19. Each CDR3 is given with its conserved first and last residue. Fields, in order: clone size, D gene, V gene, J gene, CDR3 DNA, CDR3 protein. D genes are given only for firm matches. Clone size, where shown, is once, few, many, or a class for clones that have expanded.

clone_size: -
d_call: -
v_call: TRBV2
j_call: TRBJ1-4
cdr3_nt: TGTGCCAGCAGTGAAGAGGGAGGAGTAATGAAAAAACTGTTTTTT
cdr3_aa: CASSEEGGVMKKLFF

clone_size: -
d_call: -
v_call: TRBV27
j_call: TRBJ1-1
cdr3_nt: TGTGCCAGCAGTTCGGCGGGATTGAACACTGAAGCTTTCTTT
cdr3_aa: CASSSAGLNTEAFF

clone_size: -
d_call: TRBD1
v_call: TRBV19
j_call: TRBJ1-2
cdr3_nt: TGTGCCAGTACGGAGACCGGGACAGGCTATGGCTACACCTTC
cdr3_aa: CASTETGTGYGYTF

clone_size: -
d_call: TRBD1
v_call: TRBV6-5
j_call: TRBJ1-1
cdr3_nt: TGTGCCAGTCAACAGGGGGGTCTGAACACTGAAGCTTTCTTT
cdr3_aa: CASQQGGLNTEAFF

clone_size: -
d_call: TRBD1
v_call: TRBV24-1
j_call: TRBJ2-5
cdr3_nt: TGTGCCACCAGTGATTCTACAGGGGGCCCTATGGGTGAGACCCAGTACTTC
cdr3_aa: CATSDSTGGPMGETQYF

clone_size: -
d_call: TRBD2
v_call: TRBV5-1
j_call: TRBJ2-2
cdr3_nt: TGCGCCAGCAGCTTTGGACTAGCGGGGGACTTGAGCACCGGGGAGCTGTTTTTT
cdr3_aa: CASSFGLAGDLSTGELFF

clone_size: -
d_call: -
v_call: TRBV19
j_call: TRBJ1-5
cdr3_nt: TGTGCCAGTAGTACAGGGTACAGGCAGCCCCAGCATTTT
cdr3_aa: CASSTGYRQPQHF

clone_size: -
d_call: TRBD1
v_call: TRBV28
j_call: TRBJ1-2
cdr3_nt: TGTGCCAGCAGTTTCGCGGACAGGCGCTATGGCTACACCTTC
cdr3_aa: CASSFADRRYGYTF

clone_size: -
d_call: TRBD2
v_call: TRBV29-1
j_call: TRBJ2-7
cdr3_nt: TGCAGCGTTGAAGGGGGGGAGGGCACCTACGAGCAGTACTTC
cdr3_aa: CSVEGGEGTYEQYF

clone_size: -
d_call: TRBD1
v_call: TRBV6-5
j_call: TRBJ1-1
cdr3_nt: TGTGCCAGCACCGAGCGGGACAGGGACACTGAAGCTTTCTTT
cdr3_aa: CASTERDRDTEAFF

clone_size: -
d_call: -
v_call: TRBV2
j_call: TRBJ1-1
cdr3_nt: TGTGCCAGCAGCGCCAAAGCGAACACTGAAGCTTTCTTT
cdr3_aa: CASSAKANTEAFF

clone_size: -
d_call: -
v_call: TRBV13
j_call: TRBJ1-6
cdr3_nt: TGTGCCAGCAGCGCCCGAACTTATAATTCACCCCTCCACTTT
cdr3_aa: CASSARTYNSPLHF

clone_size: -
d_call: -
v_call: TRBV29-1
j_call: TRBJ1-1
cdr3_nt: TGCAGCGTTGCCCCAGGCATGAACACTGAAGCTTTCTTT
cdr3_aa: CSVAPGMNTEAFF

clone_size: -
d_call: TRBD2
v_call: TRBV2
j_call: TRBJ2-1
cdr3_nt: TGTGCCAGCAGTTTACCTAGCGGGAGGGCCAGGGATGAGCAGTTCTTC
cdr3_aa: CASSLPSGRARDEQFF

clone_size: -
d_call: -
v_call: TRBV25-1
j_call: TRBJ1-6
cdr3_nt: TGTGCCAGCAGTGAATCGACAGCATGGGGATCACCCCTCCACTTT
cdr3_aa: CASSESTAWGSPLHF

clone_size: -
d_call: -
v_call: TRBV10-2
j_call: TRBJ2-7
cdr3_nt: TGCGCCAGCAGTGGCCAGGGGGGTAGCTCCTACGAGCAGTACTTC
cdr3_aa: CASSGQGGSSYEQYF

clone_size: -
d_call: TRBD2
v_call: TRBV28
j_call: TRBJ2-7
cdr3_nt: TGTGCCAGCAGTCTGGTCCTAGCGGCACATTACCGGTCCTACGAGCAGTACTTC
cdr3_aa: CASSLVLAAHYRSYEQYF

clone_size: -
d_call: TRBD1
v_call: TRBV6-5
j_call: TRBJ2-3
cdr3_nt: TGTGCCAGCTCCGACAGGGGTCCCAGGGATACGCAGTATTTT
cdr3_aa: CASSDRGPRDTQYF

clone_size: -
d_call: TRBD1
v_call: TRBV2
j_call: TRBJ1-4
cdr3_nt: TGTGCCAGCAGTGAGCTACCGGGACAGGGCGGAGAAAAACTGTTTTTT
cdr3_aa: CASSELPGQGGEKLFF

clone_size: few
d_call: TRBD1
v_call: TRBV5-1
j_call: TRBJ2-7
cdr3_nt: TGCGCCAGCAGCCAGGACAGGGCGGACGAGCAGTACTTC
cdr3_aa: CASSQDRADEQYF

clone_size: -
d_call: -
v_call: TRBV4-1
j_call: TRBJ1-2
cdr3_nt: TGCGCCAGCAGCCAAGTTCGGGGGATCATTTATGGCTACACCTTC
cdr3_aa: CASSQVRGIIYGYTF

clone_size: once
d_call: -
v_call: TRBV5-1
j_call: TRBJ1-3
cdr3_nt: TGCGCAAGCAGTTTCGACGGGAGAAACACCATATATTTT
cdr3_aa: CASSFDGRNTIYF

clone_size: -
d_call: -
v_call: TRBV7-6
j_call: TRBJ1-3
cdr3_nt: TGTGCCAGCAGCTTATCCGCAGGGGGAAACACCATATATTTT
cdr3_aa: CASSLSAGGNTIYF

clone_size: -
d_call: -
v_call: TRBV9
j_call: TRBJ1-5
cdr3_nt: TGTGCCAGCAGCCCCCAGGGGTCCCAGCATTTT
cdr3_aa: CASSPQGSQHF

clone_size: -
d_call: -
v_call: TRBV15
j_call: TRBJ2-5
cdr3_nt: TGTGCCACCAGCGGAGGGGGGGACCAAGAGACCCAGTACTTC
cdr3_aa: CATSGGGDQETQYF

clone_size: -
d_call: -
v_call: TRBV5-1
j_call: TRBJ2-5
cdr3_nt: TGCGCCAGCAGCTTCAACACGGGGGAGACCCAGTACTTC
cdr3_aa: CASSFNTGETQYF